The clone carrying this TCR beta chain was seen repeatedly, ten times or more. Germline CDR1 MDHEN, CDR2 SYDVKM. The CDR3 is 14 residues long. The data derive from a study of T-cell reconstitution after alpha-beta-depleted transplantation in children. Using unique molecular identifiers, the investigators prepared the TCRbeta library. TCRdb itself ran the PCR reads through MiXCR, one entry per CDR3 protein. This repertoire shows 230,000 or so distinct CDR3 sequences, 9.7% found once; its top ten account for 5% to 5.5%. This TCR derives from a human donor who donated a stem cell graft to a child with SCID. The sequenced sample was PBMCs from the stem cell graft donor, obtained from the stem cell graft. The chain joins TRBV28 to TRBJ1-1; D unresolved. CDR3 amino acids: CATSQTLWNTEAFF. CDR3 nucleotides: TGTGCTACTTCCCAAACTCTATGGAACACTGAAGCTTTCTTT.